This T cell receptor (beta chain) was captured by sequencing in a study of shared clonotypes between healthy human individuals. CD4+ cells underwent separation, giving CD45RA+ naive and CD45RA-negative memory subsets. Study conclusions and caveats: Sampling included only blood; tissue repertoires likely differ.

Of note for this clone: Its specificity is not known.

Deletions cut 3 bases from V and 4 bases from J, with 13 bases between. CDR3 length: 16 residues. Germline-derived CDR1 and CDR2 are LNHNV and YYDKDF (reference sequence). The protocol was immunoSEQ multiplex PCR, while the TCRdb copy is restricted to in-frame clones and leaves out a portion. The table shows roughly 1,100,000 clones, with around 76% occurring only once. The source of this sequence is a man younger than 30 in good health. The source material was memory CD4+ T cells sorted from blood. The sample's subset: CD45RA-negative fraction. The rearrangement links TRBV15 to TRBJ2-6; D is perhaps TRBD1 (6 bases). The chain's CDR3 is CATSSGGRMGANVLTF. For the CDR3, the DNA is TGTGCCACCAGCAGTGGGGGCAGAATGGGGGCCAACGTCCTGACTTTC.